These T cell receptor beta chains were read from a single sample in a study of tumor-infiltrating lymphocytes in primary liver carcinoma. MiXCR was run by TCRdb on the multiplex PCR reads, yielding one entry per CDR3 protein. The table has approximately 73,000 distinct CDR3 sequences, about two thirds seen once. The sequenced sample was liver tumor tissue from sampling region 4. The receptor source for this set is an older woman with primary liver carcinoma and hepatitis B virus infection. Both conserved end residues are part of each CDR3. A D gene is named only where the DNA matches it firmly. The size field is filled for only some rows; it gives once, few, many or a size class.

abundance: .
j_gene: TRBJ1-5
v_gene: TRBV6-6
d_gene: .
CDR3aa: CASTRGERQPQHF
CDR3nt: TGTGCCAGCACCCGTGGGGAGAGGCAGCCCCAGCATTTT

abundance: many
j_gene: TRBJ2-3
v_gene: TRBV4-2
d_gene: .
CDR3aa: CASSQDRGSGGTDTQYF
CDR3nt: TGTGCCAGCAGCCAAGATAGAGGGAGCGGAGGCACAGATACGCAGTATTTT

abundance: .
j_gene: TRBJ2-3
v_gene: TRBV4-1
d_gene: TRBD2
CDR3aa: CASTLGTSGYTDTQYF
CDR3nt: TGCGCCAGCACTCTTGGGACTAGCGGATACACAGATACGCAGTATTTT

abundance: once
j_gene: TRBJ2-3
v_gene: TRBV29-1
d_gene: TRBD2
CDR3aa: CSVSSGRSTYTRYF
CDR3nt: TGCAGCGTCAGTAGCGGGAGAAGTACATATACGCGGTATTTT

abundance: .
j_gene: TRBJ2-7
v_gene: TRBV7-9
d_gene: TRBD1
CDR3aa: CASSRTGGDYGQYF
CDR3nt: TGTGCCAGCAGCCGGACAGGGGGCGACTACGGGCAGTACTTC

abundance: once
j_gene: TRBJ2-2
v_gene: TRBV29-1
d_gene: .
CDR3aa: CSVAVHSGGVLFF
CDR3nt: TGCAGCGTCGCGGTGCACTCGGGCGGGGTGCTGTTTTTT

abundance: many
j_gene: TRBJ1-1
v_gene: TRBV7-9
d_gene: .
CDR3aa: CASSPRGGAVLNTEAFF
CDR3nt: TGTGCCAGCAGCCCCCGGGGGGGCGCGGTGTTGAACACTGAAGCTTTCTTT

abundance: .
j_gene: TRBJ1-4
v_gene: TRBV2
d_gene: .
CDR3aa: CASRKTATNEKLFF
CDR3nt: TGTGCCAGCAGGAAGACAGCAACTAATGAAAAACTGTTTTTT

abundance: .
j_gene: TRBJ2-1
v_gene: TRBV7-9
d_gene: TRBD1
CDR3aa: CASSLDRGRENEQFF
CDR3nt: TGTGCCAGCAGTTTAGACAGGGGGAGAGAGAATGAGCAGTTCTTC

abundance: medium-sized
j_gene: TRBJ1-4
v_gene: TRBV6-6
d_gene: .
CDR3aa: CASSTSRGVEKLFF
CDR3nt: TGTGCCAGCAGCACATCGCGAGGGGTAGAAAAACTGTTTTTT

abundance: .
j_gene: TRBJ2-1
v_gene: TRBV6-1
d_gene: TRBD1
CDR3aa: CAIRGQGHDSYNKQFF
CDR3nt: TGTGCCATCAGGGGGCAGGGACACGACTCCTACAATAAGCAGTTCTTC

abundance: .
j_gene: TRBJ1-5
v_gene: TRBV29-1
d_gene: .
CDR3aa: CSVGSGSSVRRDTQHF
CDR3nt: TGCAGCGTCGGTAGCGGGAGTTCGGTACGGAGAGATACGCAGCATTTT

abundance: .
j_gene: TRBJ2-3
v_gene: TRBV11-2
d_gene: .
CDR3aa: CASGPQWSDPDTQYF
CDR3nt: TGTGCCAGCGGCCCACAGTGGTCAGACCCAGATACGCAGTATTTT

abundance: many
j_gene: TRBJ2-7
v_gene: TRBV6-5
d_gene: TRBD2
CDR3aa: CASSPRLAGYYEQYF
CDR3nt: TGTGCCAGCAGTCCCCGGCTAGCGGGATACTACGAGCAGTACTTC

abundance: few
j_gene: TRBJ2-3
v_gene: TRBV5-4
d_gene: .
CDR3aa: CASNTPTVDTQYF
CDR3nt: TGTGCCAGCAACACCCCGACCGTCGATACGCAGTATTTT

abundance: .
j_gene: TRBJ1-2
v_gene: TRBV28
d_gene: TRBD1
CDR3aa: CTSGLTGGQGDYGYTF
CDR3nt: TGTACCAGCGGTTTAACCGGGGGACAGGGCGACTATGGCTACACCTTC

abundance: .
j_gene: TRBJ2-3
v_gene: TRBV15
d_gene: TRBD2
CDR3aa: CATSRAIAGPVGTDTQYF
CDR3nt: TGTGCCACCAGCAGGGCTATAGCGGGGCCGGTGGGCACAGATACGCAGTATTTT

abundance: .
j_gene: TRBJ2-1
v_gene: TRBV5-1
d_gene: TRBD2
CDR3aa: CASSWSSLAGGTEQFF
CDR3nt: TGCGCCAGCAGCTGGAGCTCTTTGGCGGGGGGCACTGAGCAGTTCTTC

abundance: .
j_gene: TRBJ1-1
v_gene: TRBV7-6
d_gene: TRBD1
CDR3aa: CASSPSGQGRVESFF
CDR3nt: TGTGCCAGTAGCCCATCGGGACAGGGAAGAGTTGAATCTTTCTTT

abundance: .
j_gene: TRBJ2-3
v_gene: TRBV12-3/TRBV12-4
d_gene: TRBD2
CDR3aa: CASSLGNGGITDTQYF
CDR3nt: TGTGCCAGCAGTTTAGGGAACGGGGGGATCACAGATACGCAGTACTTT

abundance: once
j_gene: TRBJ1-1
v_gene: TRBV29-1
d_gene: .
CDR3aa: CSVETGRNPEALF
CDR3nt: TGCAGCGTTGAAACAGGGAGGAACCCTGAAGCTCTCTTT

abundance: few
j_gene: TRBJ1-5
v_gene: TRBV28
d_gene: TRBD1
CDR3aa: CAAQTYRGGSNQPQHF
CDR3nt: TGTGCCGCCCAAACCTACAGGGGAGGGAGCAATCAGCCCCAGCATTTT

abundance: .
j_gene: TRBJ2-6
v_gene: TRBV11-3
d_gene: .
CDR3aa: CASSLDNSGANVLTF
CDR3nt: TGTGCCAGCAGCTTAGACAACTCTGGGGCCAACGTCTTAACTTTC

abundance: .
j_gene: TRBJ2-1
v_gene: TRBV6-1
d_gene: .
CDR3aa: CASSLTPHNEQFF
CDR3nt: TGTGCCAGCAGCCTTACCCCACACAATGAGCAGTTCTTC

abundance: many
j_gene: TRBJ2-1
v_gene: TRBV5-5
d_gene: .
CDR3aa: CASSSMSEPRIEQFF
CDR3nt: TGTGCCAGCAGCAGCATGAGCGAGCCTCGGATTGAGCAGTTCTTC

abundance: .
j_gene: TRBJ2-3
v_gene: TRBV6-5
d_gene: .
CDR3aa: CASSLYADTQYF
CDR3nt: TGTGCCAGCAGCCTCTATGCTGATACGCAGTATTTT

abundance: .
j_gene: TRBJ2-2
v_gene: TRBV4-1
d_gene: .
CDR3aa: CANSQVDMGFPTRELFF
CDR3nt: TGCGCTAACAGCCAAGTAGACATGGGATTTCCGACCAGGGAGCTGTTTTTT

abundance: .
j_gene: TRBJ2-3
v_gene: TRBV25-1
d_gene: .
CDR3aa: CASSEGPTSSTDTQCF
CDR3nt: TGTGCCAGCAGTGAGGGACCGACCTCTAGCACAGATACGCAGTGTTTT

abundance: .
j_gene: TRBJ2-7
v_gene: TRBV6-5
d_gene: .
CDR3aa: CASSAAAGYYEQYF
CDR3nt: TGTGCCAGCAGCGCGGCGGCAGGGTACTACGAGCAGTACTTC

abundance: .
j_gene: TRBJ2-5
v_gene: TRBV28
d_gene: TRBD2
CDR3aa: CASSPMVGTSGRTQETQYF
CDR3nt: TGTGCCAGCAGTCCCATGGTAGGGACTAGCGGGAGGACACAAGAGACCCAGTACTTC

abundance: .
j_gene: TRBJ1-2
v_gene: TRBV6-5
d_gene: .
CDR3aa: CASNYSGVGGYTF
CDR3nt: TGTGCCAGCAATTACTCGGGGGTTGGAGGCTATACCTTC

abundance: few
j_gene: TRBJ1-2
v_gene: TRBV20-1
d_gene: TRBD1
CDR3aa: CSARRTGTVLNYGYTF
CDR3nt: TGCAGTGCTAGAAGAACCGGGACAGTCCTGAACTATGGCTACACCTTC

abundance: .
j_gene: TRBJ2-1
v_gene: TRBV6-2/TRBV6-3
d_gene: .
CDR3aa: CASSPYSGLGSHNEQFF
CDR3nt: TGTGCCAGCAGTCCCTACTCGGGACTGGGGTCCCACAATGAGCAGTTCTTC

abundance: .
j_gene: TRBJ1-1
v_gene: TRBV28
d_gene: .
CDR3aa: CASSSRAEDFF
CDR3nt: TGTGCCAGCAGTTCAAGAGCTGAAGATTTCTTT

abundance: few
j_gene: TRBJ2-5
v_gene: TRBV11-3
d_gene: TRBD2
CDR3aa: CASSLGTSVMKTQYF
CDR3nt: TGTGCCAGCAGCCTGGGGACTAGCGTGATGAAGACCCAGTACTTC

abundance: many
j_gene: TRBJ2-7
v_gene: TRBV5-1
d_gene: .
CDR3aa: CASSLGQYEQYF
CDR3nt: TGCGCCAGCAGCTTGGGGCAATACGAGCAGTACTTC

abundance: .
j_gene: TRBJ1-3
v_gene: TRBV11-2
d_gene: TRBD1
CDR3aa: CASSSRPDRGAHSGKTIYF
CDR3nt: TGTGCCAGTAGCTCACGCCCGGACAGGGGAGCGCACTCTGGAAAAACCATATATTTT

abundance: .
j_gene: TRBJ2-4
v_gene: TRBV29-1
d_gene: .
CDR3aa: CSVEIRGRTKNIQHF
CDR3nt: TGCAGCGTTGAAATTCGTGGGAGGACTAAGAACATTCAGCACTTC

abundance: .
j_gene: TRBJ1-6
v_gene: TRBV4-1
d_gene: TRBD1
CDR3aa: CASSQLLRQGAYSPLHF
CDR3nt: TGCGCCAGCAGCCAACTATTGAGACAGGGGGCATATTCACCCCTCCACTTT

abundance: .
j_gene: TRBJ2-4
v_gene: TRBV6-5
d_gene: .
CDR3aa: CTSRKGRYVNIQHF
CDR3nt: TGTACCAGCAGGAAGGGTCGCTATGTAAACATTCAGCACTTC

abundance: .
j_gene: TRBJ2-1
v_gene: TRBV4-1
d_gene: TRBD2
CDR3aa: CDSSQDSPTVGTSRYEQFF
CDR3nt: TGCGACAGCAGCCAAGACTCCCCGACGGTAGGGACTAGCAGATATGAGCAGTTCTTC

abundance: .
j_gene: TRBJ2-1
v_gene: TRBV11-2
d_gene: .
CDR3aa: CASSLLNSEVAHEQFF
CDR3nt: TGTGCCAGCAGCCTACTAAACTCCGAGGTTGCCCATGAGCAGTTCTTC

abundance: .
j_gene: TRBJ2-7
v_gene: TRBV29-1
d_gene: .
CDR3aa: CSLVKTRDTYEQYF
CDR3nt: TGCAGCCTTGTGAAGACTAGGGATACCTACGAGCAGTACTTC

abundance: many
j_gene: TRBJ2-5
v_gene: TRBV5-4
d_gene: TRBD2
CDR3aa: CASSFGTSGQETQYF
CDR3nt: TGTGCCAGCAGCTTCGGGACTAGCGGCCAAGAGACCCAGTACTTC

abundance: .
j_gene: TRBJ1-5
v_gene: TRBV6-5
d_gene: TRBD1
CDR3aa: CVSRQGQGGVWPQHF
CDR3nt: TGTGTCAGCAGGCAGGGACAGGGGGGTGTTTGGCCCCAACATTTT

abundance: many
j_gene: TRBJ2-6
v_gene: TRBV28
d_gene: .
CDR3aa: CASSSVDSGANVLTF
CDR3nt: TGTGCCAGCAGTTCGGTGGACTCTGGGGCCAACGTCCTGACTTTC

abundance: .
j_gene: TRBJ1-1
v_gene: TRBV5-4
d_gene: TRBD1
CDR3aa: CAGSPRQGKTEALF
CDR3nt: TGTGCCGGCAGCCCCCGACAGGGTAAAACTGAAGCTCTCTTT

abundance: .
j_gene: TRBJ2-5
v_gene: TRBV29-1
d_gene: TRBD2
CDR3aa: CSVESGGGGTQYF
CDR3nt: TGCAGTGTTGAAAGCGGTGGGGGGGGGACCCAGTACTTC

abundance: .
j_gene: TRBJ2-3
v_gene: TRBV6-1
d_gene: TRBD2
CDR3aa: CASKGLAGVGRGTQYF
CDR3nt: TGTGCCAGCAAGGGACTAGCGGGAGTAGGGCGGGGTACCCAGTATTTT

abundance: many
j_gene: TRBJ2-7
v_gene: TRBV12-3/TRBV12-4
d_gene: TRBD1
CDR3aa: CASSMGTGGYEQYF
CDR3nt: TGTGCCAGCAGTATGGGGACAGGGGGCTACGAGCAGTACTTC

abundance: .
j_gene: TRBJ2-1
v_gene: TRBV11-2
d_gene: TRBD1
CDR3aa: CASGLTHGQGYRGEQLF
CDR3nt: TGTGCCAGTGGCTTAACCCACGGACAGGGGTACAGGGGTGAGCAGCTCTTC